The 8 T cell receptor beta chains below all came from one sample that was sequenced in a study of blood T cell repertoires in COVID-19. Sequencing used immunoSEQ multiplex PCR; TCRdb keeps in-frame clones, though not all of them. The repertoire has roughly 190,000 clones, 84% of them found once; the top ten carry roughly 20%. Sequenced input: peripheral blood. Receptor source: a human donor in a cohort sampled during active COVID-19.

This clone occurred a few times. This rearrangement joins TRBV5-8 to TRBJ1-1; 7 bases fit TRBD1. CDR1 is SGHTS, CDR2 YDEGEE, per germline. The CDR3 totals 15 residues. With 4 bases clipped from V and 0 bases from J, the junction kept 6 bases outside the gene matches. CDR3 sequence (DNA): TGTGCCAGCAGCATACACAGGGGTCTGAACACTGAAGCTTTCTTT. Its protein product is CASSIHRGLNTEAFF.

The chain joins TRBV7-2 to TRBJ1-2; D ambiguous. Germline values: CDR1 SGHTA, CDR2 FQGNSA. CDR3 length: 13 amino acids. V shed 2 bases and J shed 2 bases, with 6 bases lying between them. For the CDR3, the DNA is TGTGCCAGCAGCTTAAACGGGAACTATGGCTACACCTTC. Translating it yields CASSLNGNYGYTF.

This clone appeared once. This chain links TRBV11-2 with TRBJ2-7, with D hard to call. Trimming stripped 5 bases from V and 6 bases from J, with 8 bases between. The CDR3 runs to 11 residues. Germline V gives CDR1 SGHAT, CDR2 FQNNGV. The CDR3 region has the DNA TGTGCCAGCAGCACCCACACCGAGCAGTACGTC. Its translation is CASSTHTEQYV.

J is TRBJ1-3 and V is TRBV6-5; D is perhaps TRBD1 (5 bases). Trimming stripped 2 bases from V and 9 bases from J, with 14 bases between. Germline V lookup: CDR1 MNHEY, CDR2 SVGAGI. The CDR3 sequence is 14 residues long. CDR3 amino acids: CASSYRGAASTIYF. The CDR3 nucleotides are TGTGCCAGCAGTTACAGGGGCGCGGCGAGCACCATATATTTT.

The rearrangement uses TRBV7-8 and TRBJ2-3; 12 bases match TRBD2. CDR1 and CDR2 (germline): SGHVS, FQNEAQ. J lost 7 bases, V lost 2 bases, and 7 bases had no gene match. The CDR3 totals 16 residues. DNA of the CDR3: TGTGCCAGCAGCTTATCTAGCGGGGGGGCCCTGCATACGCAGTATTTT. Translating gives CASSLSSGGALHTQYF.

CDR3 loop: CASRVLANPYEQYF. CDR3 DNA: TGTGCCAGCAGGGTTCTAGCGAACCCCTACGAGCAGTACTTC. The chain couples TRBV6-5 to TRBJ2-7; the D gene is possibly TRBD2 (6 bases). The CDR3 consists of 14 residues. The V gene's germline CDR1 is MNHEY and CDR2 SVGAGI. V shed 6 bases and J shed 2 bases, with 14 bases lying between them.

The rearrangement links TRBV6-2 or TRBV6-3 to TRBJ2-7, with 7 bases matching TRBD2. The V and J ends lost 0 bases and 1 base, in that order; junction bases with no gene match: 0. Germline V gene sequence: CDR1 MNHEY, CDR2 SVGEGT. The CDR3 sequence is 14 residues long. CDR3 in DNA: TGTGCCAGCAGTTACTCGGGGGGGTCCTACGAGCAGTACTTC. This translates into CASSYSGGSYEQYF.

The chain links TRBV7-9 to TRBJ2-1; 11 nucleotides agree with TRBD2. The V and J ends lost 5 bases and 0 bases, in that order; junction bases with no gene match: 3. The CDR3 spans 16 residues. Per the germline V gene, CDR1 is SEHNR and CDR2 is FQNEAQ (reference sequence). CDR3 DNA: TGTGCCAGCAGCCCCGGGACTAGCGGCTCCTACAATGAGCAGTTCTTC. Encoded protein: CASSPGTSGSYNEQFF.